Sequencing of this T cell receptor (beta chain) was carried out in a study of shared clonotypes between healthy human individuals. Whole-study findings and limits: Roughly 5% of naive CD4 clonotypes were common to a few donors.

Assay execution took place at the deep level. The table came from immunoSEQ multiplex PCR; TCRdb's copy has only in-frame clones and leaves some out. This table has millions of clones, 85% to 95% appearing once. All donors qualified as healthy HIV-negative adults and had experienced no recent acute infections or vaccinations. The donors, all of them Caucasian adults, lived in Nashville, Tennessee. Germline loops: CDR1 GTSNPN, CDR2 SVGIG (reference sequence). The V end was cut by 0 bases, the J end by 7 bases, with 8 bases between. The CDR3 consists of 12 residues. This clone was counted once. Its antigen is currently unknown.

Sequenced material: naive CD4+ T cells sorted from blood. Subset noted: CD45RA+ positively selected. The rearrangement joins TRBV30 to TRBJ2-3, with D possibly being TRBD2 (5 bases). The receptor comes from a man aged 18 to 30 in good health. The CDR3 DNA reads as TGTGCCTGGAGTGTCCGGGAACATACGCAGTATTTT. Protein: CAWSVREHTQYF.